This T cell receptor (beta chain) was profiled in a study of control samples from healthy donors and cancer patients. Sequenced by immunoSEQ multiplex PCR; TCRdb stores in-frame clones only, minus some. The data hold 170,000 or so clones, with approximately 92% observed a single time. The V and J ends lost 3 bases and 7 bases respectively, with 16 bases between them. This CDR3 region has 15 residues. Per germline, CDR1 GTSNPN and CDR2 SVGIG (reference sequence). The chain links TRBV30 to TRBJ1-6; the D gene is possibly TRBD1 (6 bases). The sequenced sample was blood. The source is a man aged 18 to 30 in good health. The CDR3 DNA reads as TGTGCCTGGAGCATTCACGACAGGTTGAATTCACCCCTCCACTTT. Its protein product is CAWSIHDRLNSPLHF.